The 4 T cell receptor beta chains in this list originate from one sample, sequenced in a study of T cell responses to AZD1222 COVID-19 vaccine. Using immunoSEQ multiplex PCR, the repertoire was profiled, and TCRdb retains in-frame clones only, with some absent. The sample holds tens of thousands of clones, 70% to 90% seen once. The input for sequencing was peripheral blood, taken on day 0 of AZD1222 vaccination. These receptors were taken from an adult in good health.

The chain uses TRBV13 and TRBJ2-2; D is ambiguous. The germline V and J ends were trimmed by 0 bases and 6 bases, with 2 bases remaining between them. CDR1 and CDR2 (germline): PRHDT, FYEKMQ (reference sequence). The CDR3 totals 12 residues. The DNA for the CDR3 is TGTGCCAGCAGCTTAGGGCCCGGGGAGCTGTTTTTT. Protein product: CASSLGPGELFF.

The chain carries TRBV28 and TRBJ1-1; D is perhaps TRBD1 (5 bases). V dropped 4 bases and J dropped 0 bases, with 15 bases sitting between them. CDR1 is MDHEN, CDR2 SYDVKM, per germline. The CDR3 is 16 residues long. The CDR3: CASSSAWGSMNTEAFF. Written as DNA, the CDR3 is TGTGCCAGCAGTTCCGCCTGGGGGAGTATGAACACTGAAGCTTTCTTT.

In DNA form, the CDR3 reads TGTGCCAGCAGTTACTCAGCGAACACTGAAGCTTTCTTT. Translated: CASSYSANTEAFF. This sequence joins TRBV6-5 and TRBJ1-1; D remains ambiguous. Trimming removed 0 bases from V and 1 base from J, with 3 bases in between. The CDR3 has 13 residues. In germline, CDR1 is MNHEY, CDR2 SVGAGI.

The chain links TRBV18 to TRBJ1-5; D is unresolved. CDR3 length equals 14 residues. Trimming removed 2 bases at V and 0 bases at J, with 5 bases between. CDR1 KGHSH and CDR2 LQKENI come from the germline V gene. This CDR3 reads CASSPITSNQPQHF. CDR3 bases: TGTGCCAGCTCACCAATTACTAGCAATCAGCCCCAGCATTTT.